The next 28 T cell receptor beta chains were all read from a single sample in a study of early T cells in non-severe SARS-CoV-2 infection. TCRdb passed the 5' RACE reads through MiXCR, listing each CDR3 protein once. The table shows more than 90,000 distinct CDR3 sequences, with roughly 11% occurring only once. Sequencing was carried out using whole blood. The receptors originated from an adult who was a healthcare worker with PCR-confirmed SARS-CoV-2 infection or an uninfected control (not recorded which).

This clonotype was detected ten times or more. The CDR3 protein is CASSPRLAGAVDTQYF. The CDR3 coding sequence is TGTGCCAGCTCACCACGTCTAGCGGGAGCGGTAGATACGCAGTATTTT. The rearrangement joins TRBV18 to TRBJ2-3; TRBD2 aligns across 10 bases. Looked up from germline, CDR1 is KGHSH and CDR2 is LQKENI. Trimming took 1 base from V and 5 from J; bases not matched to a gene: 6. The CDR3 has 16 amino acids.

The chain joins TRBV11-2 to TRBJ2-1, with TRBD2 matching over 8 bases. V dropped 7 bases and J dropped 6; count of bases not matched to a gene: 11. Germline assignment: CDR1 SGHAT and CDR2 FQNNGV. The CDR3 extends over 15 amino acids. The CDR3 DNA is TGTGCCAGCACTCCGGGACTAGGGCAGTTCAATGAGCAGTTCTTC. This gives the protein CASTPGLGQFNEQFF.

This clonotype has a count of ten or more. This chain links TRBV27 with TRBJ1-4; TRBD1 might be the D (5 bases). The CDR3 has 14 amino acids. Germline CDR1 MNHEY, CDR2 SMNVEV (reference sequence). The V gene lost 4 bases and the J gene lost 4 bases, with 10 bases spanning the gap. CDR3 sequence: CASSWRGYNEKLFF. CDR3 sequence (DNA): TGTGCCAGCAGTTGGCGGGGCTATAATGAAAAACTGTTTTTT.

In its sample, this clonotype was seen a few times. The chain combines TRBV29-1 with TRBJ1-2; TRBD1 matches 10 bases. Germline V gene lookup returns CDR1 SQVTM and CDR2 ANQGSEA. The CDR3 is 15 residues long. After removal of 5 bases from V and 4 bases from J, the junction contained 10 bases not matched to a gene. The CDR3 nucleotides are TGCAGCGTTTTACCCGGGACAGGGGAAACCTATGGCTACACCTTC. This sequence encodes CSVLPGTGETYGYTF.

J is TRBJ2-5 and V is TRBV7-9, with 7 bases matching TRBD2. Germline V gives CDR1 SEHNR, CDR2 FQNEAQ (reference sequence). Trimming cost V 5 bases and J 2 bases; bases outside gene matches: 14. The CDR3 has 17 residues. The CDR3 reads CASSPGDYGLGQETQYF. The CDR3 DNA is TGTGCCAGCAGCCCGGGGGACTACGGTCTCGGGCAAGAGACCCAGTACTTC.

There are a few counts of this clonotype. The J gene is TRBJ2-1, the V gene TRBV6-1, with 12 bases matching TRBD2. The CDR3 loop spans 15 amino acids. CDR1 MNHNS and CDR2 SASEGT come from the germline V gene. The V segment lost 2 bases and the J segment 9 bases; nucleotides outside the gene matches: 5. The CDR3 coding sequence is TGTGCCAGCAGTGAATCTAGCGGGGGGGCTGGTGAGCAGTTCTTC. This sequence encodes CASSESSGGAGEQFF.

This chain connects TRBV5-4 to TRBJ1-1; the match to TRBD1 covers 8 bases. CDR3 length: 13 amino acids. Germline-derived CDR1 and CDR2 are SGHNT and YYREEE (reference sequence). The V segment lost 3 bases and the J segment 5 bases; nucleotides outside the gene matches: 3. The CDR3 region is CASSYRGLTEAFF. For the CDR3, the DNA is TGTGCCAGCAGCTACAGGGGGTTGACTGAAGCTTTCTTT.

The CDR3 DNA sequence: TGTGCCAGCAGCTCGGAGGAGTTTGAAGCTTTCTTT. Translating gives CASSSEEFEAFF. This chain links TRBV7-9 with TRBJ1-1; D is unclear. Germline assignment: CDR1 SEHNR and CDR2 FQNEAQ (reference sequence). The CDR3 runs to 12 residues. V lost 4 bases, J lost 7 bases, and 10 bases lay in between.

This clonotype was counted only a few times. The chain employs TRBV11-2 and TRBJ1-2, with TRBD1 as a possible D gene (5 bases). This CDR3 is built from 18 residues. V was clipped by 4 bases and J by 0 bases, with 21 bases between them. Germline V gene data show CDR1 as SGHAT and CDR2 as FQNNGV. The CDR3 protein is CASSSIRDGQSANYGYTF. DNA of the CDR3: TGTGCCAGCAGCTCGATCCGGGACGGACAATCCGCTAACTATGGCTACACCTTC.

There are many counts of this clonotype. The chain has TRBV4-1 and TRBJ2-2; D perhaps matches TRBD1 (6 bases). Germline V gene data show CDR1 as MGHRA and CDR2 as YSYEKL. This CDR3 region has 15 residues. The V and J ends lost 2 bases and 5 bases respectively, with 12 bases between them. In nucleotides, the CDR3 is TGCGCCAGCAGCCAACGGGACACCGGAACCGGGGAGCTGTTTTTT. It codes for CASSQRDTGTGELFF.

At least ten counts were recorded for this clonotype. This sequence joins TRBV19 and TRBJ1-1, with a weak D call TRBD1 (5 bases). The V end lost 0 bases, the J end lost 4 bases, and 9 bases lay between the germline ends. Per germline, CDR1 LNHDA and CDR2 SQIVND (reference sequence). CDR3 length: 14 amino acids. This CDR3 reads CASSIDPDTTEAFF. CDR3 sequence (DNA): TGTGCCAGTAGTATAGACCCGGACACCACTGAAGCTTTCTTT.

Comments on this clonotype: A junction boundary mismatches the germline segment, possibly from a read error. The chain has TRBV7-9 and TRBJ1-6; D may be TRBD1 (6 bases). The CDR3 is 15 residues long. CDR1 and CDR2 from the germline V gene are SEHNR and FQNEAQ (reference sequence). CDR3 sequence (DNA): TGTGCCAGCAGCCGGACTGGACAGCCCAATTCACCCCCCCACTTT. Encoded protein: CASSRTGQPNSPPHF.

CDR3 amino acids: CASSNDRVRQYF. The CDR3, as DNA: TGTGCCAGCAGTAATGACAGGGTCAGGCAGTACTTC. The chain joins TRBV27 to TRBJ2-7; 7 bases map to TRBD1. Trimming cost V 5 bases and J 9 bases; bases outside gene matches: 7. This CDR3 has 12 amino acids. The germline V gene has CDR1 MNHEY and CDR2 SMNVEV (reference sequence).

This clonotype was seen repeatedly, ten times or more. This chain joins TRBV12-3 or TRBV12-4 and TRBJ1-4; D may be TRBD1 (6 bases). Trimming removed 5 bases from V and 8 bases from J, with 15 bases in between. CDR3 length equals 14 residues. CDR3 sequence (DNA): TGTGCCAGCAGTGTTTTACAGGGCAGCGAAAAACTGTTTTTT. Residues: CASSVLQGSEKLFF.

The chain combines TRBV14 with TRBJ1-1; D unresolved. Germline CDR1 and CDR2: SGHDN and FVKESK. Between the trimmed V and J ends, which lost 0 bases and 1 base, there was a span of 15 bases. The CDR3 has 17 amino acids. The CDR3 DNA follows: TGTGCCAGCAGCCAAGATCTAGGCGGGATAAAGAACACTGAAGCTTTCTTT. It is translated as CASSQDLGGIKNTEAFF.

This chain uses TRBV5-1 with TRBJ1-1; no clear D. The CDR3 has 13 amino acids. The ends were cut back, 0 bases at V and 8 bases at J, with 11 bases in the middle. Germline V lookup: CDR1 SGHRS, CDR2 YFSETQ. The CDR3 region is CASSLAGDLEAFF. The CDR3 DNA sequence: TGCGCCAGCAGCTTGGCCGGAGACTTGGAAGCTTTCTTT.

Here the CDR3 DNA reads TGTGCTAGTGGTGAGATTGATGAAAAACTGTTTTTT. This sequence encodes CASGEIDEKLFF. V and J are TRBV12-5 and TRBJ1-4; no definite D call. The CDR3 has 12 amino acids. Trimming removed 5 bases from V and 6 bases from J, with 7 bases in between. Germline CDR1 is LGHNT and CDR2 is FRNRAP.

This clonotype was observed at least ten times. The genes are TRBV9 and TRBJ2-5; 8 bases map to TRBD1. The CDR3 contains 13 residues. Looked up from germline, CDR1 is SGDLS and CDR2 is YYNGEE. V shed 3 bases, J shed 8 bases, and the junction held 6 bases outside the gene matches. The CDR3, as DNA: TGTGCCAGCAGCGGCAGGACAGGGAGCACCCAGTACTTC. Translated, it gives CASSGRTGSTQYF.

This sequence joins TRBV6-5 and TRBJ2-7; possibly TRBD1 or TRBD2 for D (5 bases each). Per the germline V gene, CDR1 is MNHEY and CDR2 is SVGAGI. V was shortened by 5 bases and J by 4 bases, with 15 bases between the two germline ends. There are 14 residues in the CDR3. As DNA, the CDR3 is TGTGCCAGCAGTCCCCGTGGCAGGGAGTACGAGCAGTACTTC. Amino acid sequence: CASSPRGREYEQYF.

In this sample, this clonotype turned up many times. J is TRBJ1-2 and V is TRBV12-5; D is unclear. The CDR3 contains 12 residues. Trimming cost V 6 bases and J 5 bases, with 10 bases left between them. Per germline, CDR1 LGHNT and CDR2 FRNRAP. In DNA form, the CDR3 reads TGTGCTAGTGGCTTCCCCGAGTATGGCTACACCTTC. Translation gives CASGFPEYGYTF.

Only a few counts were recorded for this clonotype. The chain links TRBV29-1 to TRBJ1-4, with a weak D call TRBD1 (6 bases). Trimming removed 4 bases at V and 7 bases at J, with 13 bases between. This CDR3 has 13 residues. The germline CDR1 and CDR2 sequences are SQVTM and ANQGSEA. CDR3 in DNA: TGCAGCGTTGCAGGGGCACAGCCTGAAAAACTGTTTTTT. It translates to CSVAGAQPEKLFF.

The V gene is TRBV14, the J gene TRBJ2-5; unclear D gene. Germline CDR1 and CDR2: SGHDN and FVKESK. This CDR3 spans 12 amino acids. Trimming removed 2 bases from V and 5 bases from J, with 6 bases in between. The CDR3 DNA is TGTGCCAGCAGCCAACCCGGGGAGACCCAGTACTTC. Protein product: CASSQPGETQYF.

The V gene is TRBV2, the J gene TRBJ2-3; D is perhaps TRBD2 (5 bases). V shed 7 bases and J shed 0 bases, with 11 bases lying between them. The CDR3 runs 14 residues. Germline V gene lookup returns CDR1 SNHLY and CDR2 FYNNEI. The CDR3 DNA reads TGTGCCAGCAAGGCGGGCGCCAGCACAGATACGCAGTATTTT. Translation: CASKAGASTDTQYF.

The V call is TRBV12-5, the J call TRBJ1-1; D unresolved. Germline V gives CDR1 LGHNT, CDR2 FRNRAP. CDR3 length: 16 residues. The V end was cut by 2 bases, the J end by 4 bases, with 17 bases between. The CDR3 loop is CASGLWASASGTEAFF. DNA for the CDR3: TGTGCTAGTGGTTTGTGGGCTTCGGCTTCTGGCACTGAAGCTTTCTTT.

This clonotype was seen repeatedly, ten times or more. DNA of the CDR3: TGTGCCAGTACCATCGGCATTTATGGCTACACCTTC. As protein: CASTIGIYGYTF. V is TRBV19 and J is TRBJ1-2; D is undetermined. There are 12 residues in the CDR3. In germline, CDR1 is LNHDA, CDR2 SQIVND (reference sequence). Trimming removed 7 bases from V and 5 bases from J, with 11 bases in between.

This clonotype was seen only a few times. V usage is TRBV7-9 and J usage is TRBJ2-3, with D hard to call. CDR3 length equals 12 residues. V lost 4 bases and J 2 bases, leaving 4 bases between the germline ends. Germline loops: CDR1 SEHNR, CDR2 FQNEAQ (reference sequence). The CDR3, as DNA: TGTGCCAGCAGCTCCAACACAGATACGCAGTATTTT. It specifies CASSSNTDTQYF.

This clonotype appeared many times. The chain uses TRBV29-1 and TRBJ1-5; TRBD1 is a possible D gene (6 bases). Germline-derived CDR1 and CDR2 are SQVTM and ANQGSEA. This CDR3 has 13 residues. The germline V and J ends were trimmed by 6 bases and 5 bases, with 14 bases remaining between them. The CDR3 loop reads CSVGAGEDQPQHF. The CDR3 DNA follows: TGCAGCGTCGGAGCAGGGGAAGATCAGCCCCAGCATTTT.

This clonotype was observed a handful of times. The CDR3 spells CASSQLAGGLRRTDTQYF. The DNA for the CDR3 is TGCGCCAGCAGCCAACTAGCGGGGGGGCTCCGTCGCACAGATACGCAGTATTTT. The chain links TRBV4-1 to TRBJ2-3; 12 nucleotides line up with TRBD2. Germline V gene lookup returns CDR1 MGHRA and CDR2 YSYEKL. J gave up 1 base and V 2 bases, and 7 bases lay outside the gene matches. The CDR3 totals 18 residues.